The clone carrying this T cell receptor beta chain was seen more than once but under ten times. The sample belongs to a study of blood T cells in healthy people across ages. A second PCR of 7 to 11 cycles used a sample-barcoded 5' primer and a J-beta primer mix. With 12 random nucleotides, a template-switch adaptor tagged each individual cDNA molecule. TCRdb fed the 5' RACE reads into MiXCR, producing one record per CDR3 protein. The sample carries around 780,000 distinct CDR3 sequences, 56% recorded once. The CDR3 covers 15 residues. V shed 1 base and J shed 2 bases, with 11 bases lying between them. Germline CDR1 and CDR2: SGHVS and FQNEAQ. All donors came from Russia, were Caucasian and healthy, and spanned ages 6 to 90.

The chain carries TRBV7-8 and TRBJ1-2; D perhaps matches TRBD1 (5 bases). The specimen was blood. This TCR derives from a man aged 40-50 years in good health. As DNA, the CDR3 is TGTGCCAGCAGCTTAGAGGGGAAAACAAACTATGGCTACACCTTC. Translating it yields CASSLEGKTNYGYTF.